This T cell receptor (beta chain) was identified in a study of blood T cell repertoires in COVID-19. Study-wide context: Some COVID-19 samples were acute and others convalescent; all came from the United States, Italy and Spain.

Trimming removed 0 bases at V and 7 bases at J, with 16 bases between. This CDR3 contains 16 residues. Looked up from germline, CDR1 is SGHDT and CDR2 is YYEEEE. Here immunoSEQ multiplex PCR was the method, and the copy in TCRdb shows in-frame clones only, minus some. The sample holds 200,000 to 250,000 clones, approximately 90% seen once. The chain uses TRBV5-6 and TRBJ1-4; possible D gene TRBD1, 5 bases. The receptor's source is a man in his fifties or sixties who had been exposed to COVID-19. Sequencing used PBMCs or T cells enriched from blood (not recorded which). The CDR3 here is CASSLGPPGVGEKLFF. CDR3 sequence (DNA): TGTGCCAGCAGCTTGGGCCCACCGGGGGTCGGTGAAAAACTGTTTTTT.